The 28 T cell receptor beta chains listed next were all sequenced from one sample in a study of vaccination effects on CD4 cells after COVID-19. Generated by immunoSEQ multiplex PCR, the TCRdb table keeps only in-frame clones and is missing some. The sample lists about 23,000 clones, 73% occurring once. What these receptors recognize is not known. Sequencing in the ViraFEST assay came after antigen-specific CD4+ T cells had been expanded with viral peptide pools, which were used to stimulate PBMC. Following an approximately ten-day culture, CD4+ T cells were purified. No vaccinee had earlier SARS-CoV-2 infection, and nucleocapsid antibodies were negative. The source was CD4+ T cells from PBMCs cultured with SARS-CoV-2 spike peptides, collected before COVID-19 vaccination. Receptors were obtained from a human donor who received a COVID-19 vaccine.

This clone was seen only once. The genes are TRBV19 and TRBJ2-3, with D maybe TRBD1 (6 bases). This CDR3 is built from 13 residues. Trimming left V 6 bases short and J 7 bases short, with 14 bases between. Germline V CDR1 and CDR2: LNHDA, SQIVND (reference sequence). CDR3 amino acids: CASRLTGTYTQYF. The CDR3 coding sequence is TGTGCCAGTAGGCTGACAGGAACCTATACGCAGTATTTT.

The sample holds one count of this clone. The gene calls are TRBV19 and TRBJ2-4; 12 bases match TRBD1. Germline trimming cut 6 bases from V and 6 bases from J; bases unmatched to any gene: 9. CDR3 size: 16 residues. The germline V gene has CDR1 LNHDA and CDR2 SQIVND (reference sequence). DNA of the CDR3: TGTGCCAGTAGGGGTCCGGGACAGGGGGCTTCAAACATTCAGTACTTC. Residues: CASRGPGQGASNIQYF. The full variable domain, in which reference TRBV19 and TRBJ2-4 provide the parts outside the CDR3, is DGGITQSPKYLFRKEGQNVTLSCEQNLNHDAMYWYRQDPGQGLRLIYYSQIVNDFQKGDIAEGYSVSREKKESFPLTVTSAQKNPTAFYLCASRGPGQGASNIQYFGAGTRLSVL.

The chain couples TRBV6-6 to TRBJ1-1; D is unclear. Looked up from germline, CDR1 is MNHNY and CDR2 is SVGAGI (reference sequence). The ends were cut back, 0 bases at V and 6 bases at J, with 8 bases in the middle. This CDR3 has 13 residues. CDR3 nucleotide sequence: TGTGCCAGCAGTTACTCTTTCGGGTCTGAAGCTTTCTTT. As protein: CASSYSFGSEAFF.

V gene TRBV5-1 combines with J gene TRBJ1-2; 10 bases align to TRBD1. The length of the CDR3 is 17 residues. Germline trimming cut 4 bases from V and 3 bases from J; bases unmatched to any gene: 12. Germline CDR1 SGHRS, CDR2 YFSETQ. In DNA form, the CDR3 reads TGCGCCAGCAGCGTCATACCGGGACAGGGGATCGACTATGGCTACACCTTC. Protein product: CASSVIPGQGIDYGYTF.

CDR3 nucleotide sequence: TGTGCCAGCAGCGACAGCGGGCGCGAAAAACTGTTTTTT. This gives the protein CASSDSGREKLFF. The chain couples TRBV3-1 (or the pseudogene TRBV3-2) to TRBJ1-4; possible D gene TRBD1, 5 bases. The CDR3 contains 13 residues. The germline V gene encodes CDR1 LGHDT and CDR2 YNNKEL (reference sequence). Trimming cost V 5 bases and J 8 bases, with 12 bases left between them.

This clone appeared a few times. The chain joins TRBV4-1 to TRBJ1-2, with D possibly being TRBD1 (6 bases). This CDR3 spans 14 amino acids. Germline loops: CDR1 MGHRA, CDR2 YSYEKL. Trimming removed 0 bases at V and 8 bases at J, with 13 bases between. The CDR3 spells CASSQDSTGRGYTF. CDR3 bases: TGCGCCAGCAGCCAAGATAGCACAGGGAGGGGCTACACCTTC.

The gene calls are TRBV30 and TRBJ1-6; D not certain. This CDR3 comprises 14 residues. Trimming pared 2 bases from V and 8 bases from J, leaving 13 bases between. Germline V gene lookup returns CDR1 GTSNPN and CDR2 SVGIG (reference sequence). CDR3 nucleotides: TGTGCCTGGAGTTTCCCGTGGAGGGATTCACCCCTCCACTTT. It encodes CAWSFPWRDSPLHF.

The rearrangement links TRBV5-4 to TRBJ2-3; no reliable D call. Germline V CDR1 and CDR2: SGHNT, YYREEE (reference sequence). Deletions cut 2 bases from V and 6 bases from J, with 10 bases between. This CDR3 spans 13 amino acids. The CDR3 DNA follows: TGTGCCAGCAGCTTATCAGTCGCCGATACGCAGTATTTT. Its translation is CASSLSVADTQYF.

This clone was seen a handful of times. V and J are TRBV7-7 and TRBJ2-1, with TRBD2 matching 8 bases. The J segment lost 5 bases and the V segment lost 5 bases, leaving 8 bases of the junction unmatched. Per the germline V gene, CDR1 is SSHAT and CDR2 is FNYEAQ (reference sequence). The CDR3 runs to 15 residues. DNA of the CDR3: TGTGCCAGCAGCCCTAAGGGACTAGTGAACAATGAGCAGTTCTTC. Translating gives CASSPKGLVNNEQFF.

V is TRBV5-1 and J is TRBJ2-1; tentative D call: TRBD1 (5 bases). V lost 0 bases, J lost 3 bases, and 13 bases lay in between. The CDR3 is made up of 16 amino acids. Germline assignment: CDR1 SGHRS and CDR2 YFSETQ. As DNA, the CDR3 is TGCGCCAGCAGCTTGGCCTGGCAGCAGGGCTACAATGAGCAGTTCTTC. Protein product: CASSLAWQQGYNEQFF.

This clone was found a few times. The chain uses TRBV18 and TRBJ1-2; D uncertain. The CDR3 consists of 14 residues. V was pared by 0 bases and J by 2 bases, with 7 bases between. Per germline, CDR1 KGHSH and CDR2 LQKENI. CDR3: CASSPPGENYGYTF. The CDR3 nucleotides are TGTGCCAGCTCACCACCGGGCGAGAACTATGGCTACACCTTC.

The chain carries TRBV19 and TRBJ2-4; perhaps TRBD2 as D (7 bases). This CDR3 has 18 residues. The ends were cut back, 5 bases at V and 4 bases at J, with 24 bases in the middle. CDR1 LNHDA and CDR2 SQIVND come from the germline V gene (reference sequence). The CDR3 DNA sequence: TGTGCCAGTAGTTTGGGGGGGTTTTTACGGGACACGAAAAACATTCAGTACTTC. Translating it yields CASSLGGFLRDTKNIQYF.

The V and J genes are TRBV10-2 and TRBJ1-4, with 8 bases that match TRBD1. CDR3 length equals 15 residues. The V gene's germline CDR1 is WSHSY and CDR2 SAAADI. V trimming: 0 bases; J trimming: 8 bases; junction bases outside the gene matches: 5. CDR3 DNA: TGCGCCAGCAGTGAGTCGAGGACAGGGCCAGAAAAACTGTTTTTT. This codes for CASSESRTGPEKLFF.

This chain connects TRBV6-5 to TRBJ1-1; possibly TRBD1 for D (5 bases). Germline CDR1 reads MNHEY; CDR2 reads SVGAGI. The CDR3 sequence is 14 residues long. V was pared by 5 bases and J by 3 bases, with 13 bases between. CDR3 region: CASSISGEDTEAFF. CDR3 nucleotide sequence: TGTGCCAGCAGTATATCGGGGGAGGACACTGAAGCTTTCTTT.

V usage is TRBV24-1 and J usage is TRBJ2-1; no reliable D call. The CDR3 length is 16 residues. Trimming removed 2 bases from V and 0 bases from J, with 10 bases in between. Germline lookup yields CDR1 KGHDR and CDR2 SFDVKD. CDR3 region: CATSDSTASSYNEQFF. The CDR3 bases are TGTGCCACCAGTGATTCGACTGCCAGCTCCTACAATGAGCAGTTCTTC.

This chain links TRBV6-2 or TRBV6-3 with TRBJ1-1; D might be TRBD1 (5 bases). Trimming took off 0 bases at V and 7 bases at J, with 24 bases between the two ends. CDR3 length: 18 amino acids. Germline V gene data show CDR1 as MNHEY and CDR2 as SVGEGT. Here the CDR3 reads CASSYSLHRMGRMVEAFF. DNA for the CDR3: TGTGCCAGCAGTTACTCGTTGCATAGGATGGGGCGAATGGTTGAAGCTTTCTTT.

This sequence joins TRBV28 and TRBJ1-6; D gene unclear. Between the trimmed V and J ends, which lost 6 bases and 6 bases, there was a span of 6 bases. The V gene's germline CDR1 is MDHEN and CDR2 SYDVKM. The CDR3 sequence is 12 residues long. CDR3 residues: CASRESNSPLHF. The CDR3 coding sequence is TGTGCCAGCAGAGAGTCTAATTCACCCCTCCACTTT.

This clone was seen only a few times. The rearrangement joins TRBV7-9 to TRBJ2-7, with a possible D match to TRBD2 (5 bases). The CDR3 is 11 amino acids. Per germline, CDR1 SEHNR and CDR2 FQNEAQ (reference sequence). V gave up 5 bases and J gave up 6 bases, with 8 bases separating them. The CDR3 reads CASSREGEQYF. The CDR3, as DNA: TGTGCCAGCAGCCGTGAGGGCGAGCAGTACTTC.

This chain's CDR3 is CAISRHGGGNEQFF. DNA for the CDR3: TGTGCCATCAGCCGTCACGGGGGGGGGAATGAGCAGTTCTTC. This chain connects TRBV10-3 to TRBJ2-1; TRBD2 agrees at 8 bases. Trimming at V came to 6 bases and at J to 7 bases, leaving 8 bases not matched to a gene. The CDR3 runs 14 residues. Germline V CDR1 and CDR2: ENHRY, SYGVKD.

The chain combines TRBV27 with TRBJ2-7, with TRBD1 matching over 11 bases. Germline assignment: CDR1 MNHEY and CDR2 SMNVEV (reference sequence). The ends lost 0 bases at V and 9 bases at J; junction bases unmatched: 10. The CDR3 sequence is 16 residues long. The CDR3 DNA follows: TGTGCCAGCAGTTTATCCCTGGGACAGGGGGTTGTCGGGCAGTACTTC. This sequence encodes CASSLSLGQGVVGQYF.

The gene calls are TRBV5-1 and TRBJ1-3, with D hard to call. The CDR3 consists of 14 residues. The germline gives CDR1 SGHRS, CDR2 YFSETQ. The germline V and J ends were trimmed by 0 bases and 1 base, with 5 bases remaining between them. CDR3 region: CASSLDLSGNTIYF. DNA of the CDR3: TGCGCCAGCAGCTTGGACCTATCTGGAAACACCATATATTTT.

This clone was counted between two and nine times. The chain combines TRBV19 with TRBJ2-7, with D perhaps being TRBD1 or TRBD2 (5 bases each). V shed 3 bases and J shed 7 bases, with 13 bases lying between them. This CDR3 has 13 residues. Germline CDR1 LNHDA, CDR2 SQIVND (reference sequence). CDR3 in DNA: TGTGCCAGTAGTATGCTGGGTGAGGGGGAGCAGTACTTC. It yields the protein CASSMLGEGEQYF.

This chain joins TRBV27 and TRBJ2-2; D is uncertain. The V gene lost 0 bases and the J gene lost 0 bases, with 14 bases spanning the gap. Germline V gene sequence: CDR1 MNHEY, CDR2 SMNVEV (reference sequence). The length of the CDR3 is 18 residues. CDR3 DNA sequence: TGTGCCAGCAGTTTATCCTCTTGGGCTCTCACGAACACCGGGGAGCTGTTTTTT. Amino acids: CASSLSSWALTNTGELFF.

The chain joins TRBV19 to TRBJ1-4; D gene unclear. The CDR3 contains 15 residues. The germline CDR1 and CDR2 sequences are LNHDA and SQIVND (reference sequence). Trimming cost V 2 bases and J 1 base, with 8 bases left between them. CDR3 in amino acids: CASSISGRTNEKLFF. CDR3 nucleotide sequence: TGTGCCAGTAGTATAAGTGGCCGAACTAATGAAAAACTGTTTTTT.

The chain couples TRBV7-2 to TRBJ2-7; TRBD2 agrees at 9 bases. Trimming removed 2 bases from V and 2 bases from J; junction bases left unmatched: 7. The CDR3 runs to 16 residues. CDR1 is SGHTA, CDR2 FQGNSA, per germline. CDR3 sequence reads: CASSLQSSGGPYEQYF. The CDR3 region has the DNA TGTGCCAGCAGCTTACAGAGTAGCGGGGGTCCCTACGAGCAGTACTTC.

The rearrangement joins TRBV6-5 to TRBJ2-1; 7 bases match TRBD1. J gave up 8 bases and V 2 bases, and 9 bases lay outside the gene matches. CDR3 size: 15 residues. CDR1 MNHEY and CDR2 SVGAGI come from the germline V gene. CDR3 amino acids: CASSYLDSRGYEQFF. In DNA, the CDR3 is TGTGCCAGCAGTTACCTGGACTCCAGGGGGTATGAGCAGTTCTTC.

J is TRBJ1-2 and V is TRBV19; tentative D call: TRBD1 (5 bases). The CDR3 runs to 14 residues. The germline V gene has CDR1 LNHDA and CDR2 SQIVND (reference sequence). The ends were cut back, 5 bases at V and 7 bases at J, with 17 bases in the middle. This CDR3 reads CASSPPIRGSGYTF. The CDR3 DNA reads TGTGCCAGTAGTCCTCCCATTAGGGGTTCTGGCTACACCTTC.

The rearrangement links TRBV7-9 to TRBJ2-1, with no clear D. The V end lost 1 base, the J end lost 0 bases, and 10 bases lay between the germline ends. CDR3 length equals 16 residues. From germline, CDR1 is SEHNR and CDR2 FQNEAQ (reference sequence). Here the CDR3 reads CASSLVISSSYNEQFF. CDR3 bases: TGTGCCAGCAGCTTAGTTATTTCGAGCTCCTACAATGAGCAGTTCTTC.